This T cell receptor beta chain was recovered during a study of control samples from healthy donors and cancer patients. Using immunoSEQ multiplex PCR, the repertoire was profiled, and TCRdb retains in-frame clones only, with some absent. Altogether 150,000 to 200,000 clones are present, 92% being singletons, with the ten largest covering 0.65% to 0.85%. CDR3 length: 13 residues. Germline-derived CDR1 and CDR2 are SGHVS and FQNEAQ. The trim removed 5 bases at V and 3 bases at J, leaving 3 bases unmatched. The J gene is TRBJ1-2, the V gene TRBV7-8; TRBD1 aligns across 7 bases. Sequenced sample: blood. This receptor was identified in a young woman in good health. CDR3 in amino acids: CASSGTDDYGYTF. CDR3 bases: TGTGCCAGCAGCGGGACAGACGACTATGGCTACACCTTC.